This T cell receptor (beta chain) was retrieved from a study of T-cell memory formation after mild COVID-19 (dated by TCRdb to the early 2020s). Looking at the study overall: TCR sequence clusters from the two donors were found to be largely donor specific. T-cell clones expanding and contracting after mild COVID-19 in two donors were tracked by longitudinal TCRalpha and TCRbeta repertoire sequencing. Two young, previously healthy adult volunteers made up the cohort, one male and one female.

Sequencing was performed on an Illumina NovaSeq 6000. Using 5'RACE with constant-segment primers, TCRalpha and TCRbeta cDNA libraries were constructed, with sample barcodes and unique molecular identifiers added in the process. Trizol reagent was used to extract RNA from every sample. Library amplification was performed in two PCR steps, and a second sample barcode and Illumina TruSeq adapters were introduced in the second step. Sequencing of libraries was performed on an Illumina NovaSeq with 2 x 150 bp paired-end reads. The study's processing was this. The reads were demultiplexed and collapsed into UMI-guided consensus sequences using migec v1.2.7. Using mixcr v2.1.11, UMI consensuses were aligned to TRA and TRB V and J templates and then assembled into clonotypes. A clonotype was counted as expanded or contracted only when both edgeR and NoisET called the clonotype significant, with the noise models trained on biological replicates. edgeR calls used a false discovery rate-adjusted p below 0.01 and a log2 fold-change threshold of 1. As an exploratory analysis of dynamics, PCA with hierarchical clustering was applied to max-normalized trajectories of the 1000 most abundant clonotypes. Separately sequenced CD4+ and CD8+ repertoires were used to assign the CD4 or CD8 phenotype of responding clones. TCRdb took the public reads, trimmed them with fastp at Q25, ran MiXCR for clone calling and kept in-frame beta chains. Here each entry gathers all rows of one CDR3 protein and keeps the most common genes and DNA. The V and J calls come from TCRdb's annotation, not from the publication. This sample holds roughly 49,000 distinct CDR3 sequences; 25% to 35% were observed only once. Clones ranked in the top ten supply 43% of the sample.

Remarks on this clonotype: It lacks a known antigen. No quality values exist for individual bases; no much larger clone is one base distant.

Sequences LGHNA (CDR1) and YSLEER (CDR2) are obtained from the germline V gene. The CDR3 runs 15 amino acids, cysteine and phenylalanine included. The read is trimmed to its CDR3 DNA, 45 bases read in frame from base 1. V loses 1 base, J loses 0 bases, and the germline ends lie 9 bases apart. The study at large found these results: Clones that contracted from day 15 to 85 showed balanced CD4/CD8 phenotypes, whereas a second wave of clones that expanded from day 15 to 37 leaned towards CD4+. SARS-CoV-2 specificity of the second-wave clones peaking on day 37 was not confirmed. Contracting CD4+ clones were found mainly in CM and EM memory subsets, while CD8+ clones were enriched in EMRA. The detection of some responding clones in pre-infection memory suggests that pre-existing cross-reactive memory T cells joined the SARS-CoV-2 response. The study included only a couple of mild cases, and larger cohorts that include severe cases with pre-infection samples were judged to be necessary.

PBMCs were isolated by Ficoll-Paque density gradient centrifugation. This receptor was taken from a man younger than 35 who had mild COVID-19 (a few samples of this study predate the infection). The sample titles of this study are shuffled in the database, so cell type and time point are left out; the donor was told from shared clones. The sequenced material came from PBMCs or a T cell subset sorted from them (not recorded which). The sequence links TRBV4-3 to TRBJ1-1, with an unclear D gene assignment. In nucleotides, the sequence is TGCGCCAGCAGCCAAGGGGTGGGAATGAACACTGAAGCTTTCTTT. This gives the protein CASSQGVGMNTEAFF.